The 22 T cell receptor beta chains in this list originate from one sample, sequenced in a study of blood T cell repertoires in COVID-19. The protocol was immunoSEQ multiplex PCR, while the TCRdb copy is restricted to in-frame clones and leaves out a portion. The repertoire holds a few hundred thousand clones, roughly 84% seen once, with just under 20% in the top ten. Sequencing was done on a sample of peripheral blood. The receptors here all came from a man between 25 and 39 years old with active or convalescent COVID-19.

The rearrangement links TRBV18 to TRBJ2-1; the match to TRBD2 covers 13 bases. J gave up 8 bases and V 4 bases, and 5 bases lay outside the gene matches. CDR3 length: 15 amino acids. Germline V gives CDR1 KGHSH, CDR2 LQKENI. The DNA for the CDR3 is TGTGCCAGCTCACTCGGACTAGCGGGAGAGCATGAGCAGTTCTTC. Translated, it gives CASSLGLAGEHEQFF.

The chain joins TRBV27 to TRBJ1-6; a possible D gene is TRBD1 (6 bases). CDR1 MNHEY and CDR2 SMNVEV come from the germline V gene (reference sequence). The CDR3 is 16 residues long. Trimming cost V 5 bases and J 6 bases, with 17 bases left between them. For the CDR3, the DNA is TGTGCCAGCAGTCCAGACAGGCGTAGACTTAATTCACCCCTCCACTTT. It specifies CASSPDRRRLNSPLHF.

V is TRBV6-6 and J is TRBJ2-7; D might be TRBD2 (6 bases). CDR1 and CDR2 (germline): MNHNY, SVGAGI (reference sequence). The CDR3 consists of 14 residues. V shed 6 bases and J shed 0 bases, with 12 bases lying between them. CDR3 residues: CASSFRDSSYEQYF. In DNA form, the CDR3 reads TGTGCCAGCAGCTTCCGGGACTCCTCCTACGAGCAGTACTTC.

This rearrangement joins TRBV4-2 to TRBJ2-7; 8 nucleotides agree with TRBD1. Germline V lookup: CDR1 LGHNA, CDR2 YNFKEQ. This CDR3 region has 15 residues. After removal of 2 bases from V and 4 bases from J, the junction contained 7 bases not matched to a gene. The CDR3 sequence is CASSQRPGGAYEQYF. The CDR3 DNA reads TGTGCCAGCAGCCAACGGCCAGGGGGCGCGTACGAGCAGTACTTC.

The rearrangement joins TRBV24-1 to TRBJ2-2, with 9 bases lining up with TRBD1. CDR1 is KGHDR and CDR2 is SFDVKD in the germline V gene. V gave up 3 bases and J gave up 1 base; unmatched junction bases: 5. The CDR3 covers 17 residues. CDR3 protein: CATSDPRTGENTGELFF. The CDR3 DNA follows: TGTGCCACCAGTGATCCCCGGACAGGGGAGAACACCGGGGAGCTGTTTTTT.

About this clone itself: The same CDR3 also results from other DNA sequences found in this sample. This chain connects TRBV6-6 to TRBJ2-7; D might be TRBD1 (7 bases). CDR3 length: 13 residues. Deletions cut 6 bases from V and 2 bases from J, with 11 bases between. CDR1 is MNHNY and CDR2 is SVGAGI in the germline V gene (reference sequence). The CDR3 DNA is TGTGCCAGCAGCCGCGGGACAGCCTACGAGCAGTACTTC. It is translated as CASSRGTAYEQYF.

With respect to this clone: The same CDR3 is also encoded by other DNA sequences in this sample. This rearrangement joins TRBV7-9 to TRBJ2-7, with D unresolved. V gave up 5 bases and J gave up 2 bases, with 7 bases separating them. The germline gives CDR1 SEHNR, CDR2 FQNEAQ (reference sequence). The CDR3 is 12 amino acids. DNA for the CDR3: TGTGCCAGCAGCAGCGCGACCTACGAGCAGTACTTC. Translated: CASSSATYEQYF.

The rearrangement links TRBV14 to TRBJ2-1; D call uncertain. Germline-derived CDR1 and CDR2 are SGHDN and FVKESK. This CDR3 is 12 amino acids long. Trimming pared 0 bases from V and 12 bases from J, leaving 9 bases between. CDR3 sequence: CASSQDWRGQFF. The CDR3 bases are TGTGCCAGCAGCCAAGATTGGAGAGGGCAGTTCTTC.

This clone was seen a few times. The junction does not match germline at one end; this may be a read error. CDR3 amino acids: CASSRGRNQPQHF. The CDR3 coding sequence is TGTGCCAGCAGCAGGGGGCGGAATCAGCCCCAGCATTTT. This rearrangement joins TRBV15 to TRBJ1-5, with TRBD1 matching over 8 bases. Germline lookup yields CDR1 LNHNV and CDR2 YYDKDF (reference sequence). The CDR3 extends over 13 amino acids. The full variable domain, rest sourced from reference TRBV15 and TRBJ1-5, is DAMVIQNPRYQVTQFGKPVTLSCSQTLNHNVMYWYQQKSSQAPKLLFHYYDKDFNNEADTPDNFQSRRPNTSFCFLDIRSPGLGDTAMYLCASSRGRNQPQHFGDGTRLSIL.

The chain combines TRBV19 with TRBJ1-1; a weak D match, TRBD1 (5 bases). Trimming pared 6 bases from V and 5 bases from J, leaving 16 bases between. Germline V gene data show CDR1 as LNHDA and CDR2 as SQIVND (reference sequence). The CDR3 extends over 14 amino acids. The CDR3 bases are TGTGCCAGTAGCCCCCGCAGGGCGGATACTGAAGCTTTCTTT. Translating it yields CASSPRRADTEAFF.

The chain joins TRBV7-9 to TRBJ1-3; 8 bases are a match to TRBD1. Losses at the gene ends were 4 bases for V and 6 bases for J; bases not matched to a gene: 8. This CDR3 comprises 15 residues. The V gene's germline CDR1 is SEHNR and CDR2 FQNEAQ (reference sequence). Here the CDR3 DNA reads TGTGCCAGCAGCTACAGGGGGGACTTTGAAAACACCATATATTTT. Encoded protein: CASSYRGDFENTIYF.

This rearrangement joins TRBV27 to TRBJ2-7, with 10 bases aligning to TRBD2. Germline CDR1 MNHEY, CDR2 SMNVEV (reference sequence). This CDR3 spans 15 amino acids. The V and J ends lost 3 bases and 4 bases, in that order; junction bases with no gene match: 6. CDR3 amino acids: CASSLTSGFLYEQYF. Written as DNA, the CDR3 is TGTGCCAGCAGTTTGACTAGCGGGTTCCTTTACGAGCAGTACTTC.

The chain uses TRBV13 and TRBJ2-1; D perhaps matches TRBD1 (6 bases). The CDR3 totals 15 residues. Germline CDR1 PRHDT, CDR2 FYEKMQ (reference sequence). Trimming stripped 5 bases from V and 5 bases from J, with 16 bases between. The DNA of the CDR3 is TGTGCCAGCAGCCTGAGAGGGGGTTCTGACAATGAGCAGTTCTTC. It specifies CASSLRGGSDNEQFF.

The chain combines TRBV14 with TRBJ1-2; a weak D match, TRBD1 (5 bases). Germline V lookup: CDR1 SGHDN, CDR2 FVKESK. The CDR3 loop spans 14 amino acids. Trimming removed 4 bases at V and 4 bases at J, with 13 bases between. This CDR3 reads CASSPIGGGYGYTF. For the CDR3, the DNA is TGTGCCAGCAGCCCCATCGGGGGGGGCTATGGCTACACCTTC.

CDR3 DNA: TGTGCCACTAAGCGGGGCACTGAAGCTTTCTTT. The encoded protein is CATKRGTEAFF. J is TRBJ1-1 and V is TRBV24-1; no reliable D call. The CDR3 is 11 residues long. V shed 10 bases and J shed 4 bases, with 9 bases lying between them. Germline V CDR1 and CDR2: KGHDR, SFDVKD.

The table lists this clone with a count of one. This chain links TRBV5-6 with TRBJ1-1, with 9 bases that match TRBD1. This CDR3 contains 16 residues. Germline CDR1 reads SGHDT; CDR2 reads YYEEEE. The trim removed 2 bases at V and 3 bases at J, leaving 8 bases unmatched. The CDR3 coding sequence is TGTGCCAGCAGCTTTACAGGGGGCGCATGGTACACTGAAGCTTTCTTT. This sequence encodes CASSFTGGAWYTEAFF.

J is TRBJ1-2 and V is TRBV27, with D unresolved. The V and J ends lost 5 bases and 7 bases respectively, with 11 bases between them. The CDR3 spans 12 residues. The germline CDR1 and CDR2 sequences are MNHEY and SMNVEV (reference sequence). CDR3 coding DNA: TGTGCCAGCAGTGAACGAGGCGGTGGCTACACCTTC. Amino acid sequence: CASSERGGGYTF.

The CDR3 coding sequence is TGTGCCAGTGGGGGACTAGCGGATTTGAACACCGGGGAGCTGTTTTTT. It translates to CASGGLADLNTGELFF. The chain joins TRBV27 to TRBJ2-2, with 11 bases identical to TRBD2. The CDR3 extends over 16 amino acids. CDR1 is MNHEY, CDR2 SMNVEV, per germline (reference sequence). The junction had 7 bases not matched to a gene; V was cut back by 9 bases and J by 1 base.

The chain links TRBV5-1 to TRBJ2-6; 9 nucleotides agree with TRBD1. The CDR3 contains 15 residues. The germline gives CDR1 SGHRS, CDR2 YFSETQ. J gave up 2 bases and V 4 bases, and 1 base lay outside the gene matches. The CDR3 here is CASSRDRAGANVLTF. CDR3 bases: TGCGCCAGCAGCCGGGACAGGGCTGGGGCCAACGTCCTGACTTTC.

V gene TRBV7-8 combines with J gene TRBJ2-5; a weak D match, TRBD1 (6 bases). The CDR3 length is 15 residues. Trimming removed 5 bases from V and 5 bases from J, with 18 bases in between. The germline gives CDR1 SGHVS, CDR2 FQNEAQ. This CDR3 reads CASSAEYRVGETQYF. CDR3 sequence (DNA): TGTGCCAGCAGCGCCGAATACAGGGTAGGGGAGACCCAGTACTTC.

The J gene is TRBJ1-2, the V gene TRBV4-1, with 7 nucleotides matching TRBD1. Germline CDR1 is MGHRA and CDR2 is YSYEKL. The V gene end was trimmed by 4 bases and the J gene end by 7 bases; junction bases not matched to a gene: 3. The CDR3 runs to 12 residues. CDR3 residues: CASSLTGFGYTF. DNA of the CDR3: TGCGCCAGCAGCCTGACAGGGTTTGGCTACACCTTC.

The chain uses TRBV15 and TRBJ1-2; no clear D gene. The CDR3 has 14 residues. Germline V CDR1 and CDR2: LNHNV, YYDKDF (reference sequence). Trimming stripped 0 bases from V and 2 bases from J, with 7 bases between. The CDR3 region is CATSRDQVNYGYTF. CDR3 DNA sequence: TGTGCCACCAGCAGAGATCAGGTCAACTATGGCTACACCTTC.